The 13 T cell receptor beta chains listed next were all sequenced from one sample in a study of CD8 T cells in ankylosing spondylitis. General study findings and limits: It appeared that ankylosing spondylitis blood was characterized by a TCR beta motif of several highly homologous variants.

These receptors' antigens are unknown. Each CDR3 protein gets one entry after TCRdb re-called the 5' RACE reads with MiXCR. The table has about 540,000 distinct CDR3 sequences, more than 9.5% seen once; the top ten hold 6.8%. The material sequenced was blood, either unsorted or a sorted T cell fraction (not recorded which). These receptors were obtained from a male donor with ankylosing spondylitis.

The DNA for the CDR3 is TGTGCCAGCAGCCTAGGGACACTGGCCAGCAATCAGCCCCAGCATTTT. It codes for CASSLGTLASNQPQHF. The rearrangement uses TRBV7-9 and TRBJ1-5, with a tentative D call TRBD1 (6 bases). Trimming removed 5 bases at V and 1 base at J, with 15 bases between. There are 16 residues in the CDR3. CDR1 is SEHNR, CDR2 FQNEAQ, per germline (reference sequence).

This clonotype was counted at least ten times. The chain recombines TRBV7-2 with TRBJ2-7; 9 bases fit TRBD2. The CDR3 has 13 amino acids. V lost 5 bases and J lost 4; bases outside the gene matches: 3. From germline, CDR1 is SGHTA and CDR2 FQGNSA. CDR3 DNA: TGTGCCAGCAGCACGACTAGCGGATACGAGCAGTACTTC. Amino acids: CASSTTSGYEQYF. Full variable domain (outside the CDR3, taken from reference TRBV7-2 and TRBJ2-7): GAGVSQSPSNKVTEKGKDVELRCDPISGHTALYWYRQSLGQGLEFLIYFQGNSAPDKSGLPSDRFSAERTGGSVSTLTIQRTQQEDSAVYLCASSTTSGYEQYFGPGTRLTVT.

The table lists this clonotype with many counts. CDR3 in DNA: TGCGCCAGCAGAACGGCGGGGTCCGGGGAGCTGTTTTTT. Translation gives CASRTAGSGELFF. The chain couples TRBV5-1 to TRBJ2-2; TRBD2 might be the D (6 bases). Germline CDR1 is SGHRS and CDR2 is YFSETQ. CDR3 length: 13 residues. Trimming shortened V by 5 bases and J by 6 bases, and 11 bases separated the two germline ends.

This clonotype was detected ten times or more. The CDR3 nucleotides read TGTGCCAGCAGCCAATCGTCGAGGTACCAGGGCAACTATGGCTACACCTTC. It translates to CASSQSSRYQGNYGYTF. The rearrangement uses TRBV4-2 and TRBJ1-2; a weak D match, TRBD1 (5 bases). V gave up 2 bases and J gave up 2 bases, with 18 bases separating them. Germline V gene lookup returns CDR1 LGHNA and CDR2 YNFKEQ. CDR3 size: 17 residues.

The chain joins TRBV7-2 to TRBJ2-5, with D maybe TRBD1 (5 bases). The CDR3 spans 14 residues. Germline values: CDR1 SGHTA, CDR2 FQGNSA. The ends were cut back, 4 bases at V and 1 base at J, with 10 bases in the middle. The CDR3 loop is CASSSQGSQETQYF. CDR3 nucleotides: TGTGCCAGCAGCTCCCAGGGTTCCCAAGAGACCCAGTACTTC.

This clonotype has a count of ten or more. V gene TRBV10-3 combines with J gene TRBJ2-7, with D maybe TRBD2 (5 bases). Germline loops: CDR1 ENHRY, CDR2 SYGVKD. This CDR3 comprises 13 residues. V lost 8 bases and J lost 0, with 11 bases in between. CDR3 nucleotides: TGTGCCATCTCGACACTAGTCTCCTACGAGCAGTACTTC. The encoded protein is CAISTLVSYEQYF.

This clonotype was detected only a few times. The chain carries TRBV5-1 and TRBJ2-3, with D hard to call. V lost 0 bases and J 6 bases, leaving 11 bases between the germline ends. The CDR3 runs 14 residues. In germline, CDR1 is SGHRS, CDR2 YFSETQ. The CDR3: CASSLESYRDTQYF. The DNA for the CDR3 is TGCGCCAGCAGCTTGGAATCTTATCGGGATACGCAGTATTTT.

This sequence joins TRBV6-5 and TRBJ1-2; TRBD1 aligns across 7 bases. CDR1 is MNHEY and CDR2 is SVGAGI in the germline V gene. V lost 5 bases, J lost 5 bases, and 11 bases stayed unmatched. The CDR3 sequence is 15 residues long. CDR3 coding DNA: TGTGCCAGCAGTCCTCGACAGGGCGAGTCGTATGGCTACACCTTC. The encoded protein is CASSPRQGESYGYTF.

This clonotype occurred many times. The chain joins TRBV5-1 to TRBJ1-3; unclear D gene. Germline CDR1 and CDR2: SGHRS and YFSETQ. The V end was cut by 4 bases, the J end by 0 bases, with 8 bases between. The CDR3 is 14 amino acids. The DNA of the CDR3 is TGCGCCAGCAGCCGAGACACCTCTGGAAACACCATATATTTT. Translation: CASSRDTSGNTIYF.

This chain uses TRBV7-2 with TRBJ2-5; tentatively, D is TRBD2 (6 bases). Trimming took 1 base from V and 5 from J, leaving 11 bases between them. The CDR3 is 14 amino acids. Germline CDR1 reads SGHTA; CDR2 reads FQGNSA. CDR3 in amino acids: CASSLGGEDETQYF. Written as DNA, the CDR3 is TGTGCCAGCAGCTTAGGAGGGGAGGACGAGACCCAGTACTTC.

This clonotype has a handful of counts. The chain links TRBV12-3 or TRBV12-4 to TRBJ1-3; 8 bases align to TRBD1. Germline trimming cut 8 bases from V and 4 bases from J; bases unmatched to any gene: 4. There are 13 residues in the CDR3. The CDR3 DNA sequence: TGTGCCAGCTCAACAGGGGGGGGAAACACCATATATTTT. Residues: CASSTGGGNTIYF.

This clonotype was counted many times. DNA of the CDR3: TGCAGTGCTAGAGCGGATTTAGCGGGAGGGTGGTCCGGGGAGCTGTTTTTT. Its translation is CSARADLAGGWSGELFF. This sequence joins TRBV20-1 and TRBJ2-2; TRBD2 aligns across 11 bases. J lost 6 bases, V lost 1 base, and 10 bases had no gene match. The CDR3 sequence is 17 residues long. CDR1 and CDR2 from the germline V gene are DFQATT and SNEGSKA (reference sequence).

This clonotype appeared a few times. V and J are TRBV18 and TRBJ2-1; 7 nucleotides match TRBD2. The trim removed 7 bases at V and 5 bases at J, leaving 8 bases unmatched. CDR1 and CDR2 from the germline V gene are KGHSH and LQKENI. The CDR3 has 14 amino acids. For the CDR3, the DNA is TGTGCCAGCTTTCGCGGGAGCGGCCACAATGAGCAGTTCTTC. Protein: CASFRGSGHNEQFF. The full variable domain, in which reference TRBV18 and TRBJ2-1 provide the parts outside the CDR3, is NAGVMQNPRHLVRRRGQEARLRCSPMKGHSHVYWYRQLPEEGLKFMVYLQKENIIDESGMPKERFSAEFPKEGPSILRIQQVVRGDSAAYFCASFRGSGHNEQFFGPGTRLTVL.